The present entry profiles one T cell receptor beta chain with its context. These data are taken from a study of blood T cells in healthy people across ages. Peripheral blood samples of around 9.5 milliliters were drawn from each donor. The CDR3 loop spans 14 amino acids. Deletions cut 7 bases from V and 1 base from J, with 13 bases between. The germline gives CDR1 SGHAT, CDR2 FQNNGV. A J-beta primer mix and a sample-barcoded 5' primer were used in a second PCR of about 7 to 12 cycles. Each cDNA molecule received a tag from a template-switch adaptor that had 12 random nucleotides. One entry per CDR3 protein results from TCRdb running MiXCR on the 5' RACE reads. This table has some 1.6 million distinct CDR3 sequences, roughly a third appearing once.

The genes are TRBV11-2 and TRBJ2-5; perhaps TRBD2 as D (6 bases). The sample was blood. The sequence derives from a woman in her thirties in good health. In nucleotides, the CDR3 is TGTGCCAGCAACCAACGGGACTTCCAAGAGACCCAGTACTTC. Amino acids: CASNQRDFQETQYF.